This T cell receptor beta chain appears in the sequencing data of a study of type 1 and type 2 diabetes patients. Study context: Donors were type 1 diabetes, type 2 diabetes, or nondiabetic controls. T cells were magnetically sorted from PBMCs as CD4+ or CD8+ subsets. Findings and limits, study-wide: Some HECs seen only in T1D might also appear in more T2D or control samples.

This CDR3 region has 12 residues. CDR1 is SGDLS and CDR2 is YYNGEE in the germline V gene. The V end was cut by 3 bases, the J end by 1 base, with 3 bases between. Remarks on this clonotype: Its target is unknown.

Genomic DNA was the PCR template. Multiplex PCR with 30 forward and 13 reverse primers amplified the TCR beta CDR3. TCRdb reprocessed the multiplex PCR reads with MiXCR, giving one entry per CDR3 protein. The sample shows about 270,000 distinct CDR3 sequences, around 47% of them seen only once. Standard classification criteria confirmed type 1 or type 2 diabetes in all patients. V and J are TRBV9 and TRBJ2-3; D not resolved. The sequence derives from a man aged 18 to 29 with type 2 diabetes. The sample comprised peripheral blood mononuclear cells (PBMCs). The CDR3 nucleotides read TGTGCCAGCAGCGAAGGCACAGATACGCAGTATTTT. Translated: CASSEGTDTQYF.